A single sample is the source of the 22 T cell receptor beta chains below, sequenced in a study of T cell clonotyping in hematopoietic cell transplantation. Generated by immunoSEQ multiplex PCR, the TCRdb table keeps only in-frame clones and is missing some. The table records tens of thousands of clones, about 95% of them present only once. Sequenced: peripheral blood mononuclear cells. The receptors shown here come from a man under 40 in good health. Some clones in this sample may be carry-over from other donors' samples.

This chain joins TRBV11-2 and TRBJ2-2; 9 nucleotides align to TRBD1. CDR3 length equals 14 residues. Trimming cost V 5 bases and J 5 bases; bases outside gene matches: 3. In germline, CDR1 is SGHAT, CDR2 FQNNGV. The CDR3 bases are TGTGCCAGCAGCCGGACAGGGGTGACCGGGGAGCTGTTTTTT. Encoded protein: CASSRTGVTGELFF.

The gene calls are TRBV19 and TRBJ1-1, with 7 nucleotides matching TRBD1. CDR1 is LNHDA and CDR2 is SQIVND in the germline V gene (reference sequence). CDR3 length: 15 residues. V lost 6 bases and J lost 6; bases outside the gene matches: 13. CDR3 in DNA: TGTGCCAGTAGAGGGTCGGGACAGCGGGCGCCTGAAGCTTTCTTT. Residues: CASRGSGQRAPEAFF.

The chain recombines TRBV11-3 with TRBJ2-5; no clear D gene. This CDR3 spans 14 amino acids. Per germline, CDR1 SGHNT and CDR2 YENEEA. Trimming took 1 base from V and 7 from J, leaving 13 bases between them. CDR3 residues: CASSLGAPDGTQYF. The CDR3 DNA reads as TGTGCCAGCAGCTTAGGTGCACCCGACGGGACCCAGTACTTC.

This chain links TRBV19 with TRBJ1-5; tentatively, D is TRBD1 (6 bases). The CDR3 loop spans 16 amino acids. Germline CDR1 reads LNHDA; CDR2 reads SQIVND (reference sequence). Trimming stripped 3 bases from V and 11 bases from J, with 23 bases between. The CDR3 bases are TGTGCCAGTAGTATCCCCTTAGACAGGAAGGGGGTGACCCAGCATTTT. This sequence encodes CASSIPLDRKGVTQHF.

The chain uses TRBV5-1 and TRBJ1-4; perhaps TRBD1 as D (5 bases). V lost 2 bases, J lost 7 bases, and 12 bases lay in between. The length of the CDR3 is 14 residues. The germline V gene has CDR1 SGHRS and CDR2 YFSETQ. The CDR3 coding sequence is TGCGCCAGCAGCTTAGGGCAGGGCGTTGAAAAACTGTTTTTT. Its protein is CASSLGQGVEKLFF.

The chain combines TRBV2 with TRBJ1-2, with TRBD1 as a possible D gene (5 bases). The CDR3 sequence is 14 residues long. Germline V gives CDR1 SNHLY, CDR2 FYNNEI. Trimming took off 10 bases at V and 4 bases at J, with 19 bases between the two ends. In DNA form, the CDR3 reads TGTGCCACCCACGGGGGTGGAGTAGCCTATGGCTACACCTTC. Translating it yields CATHGGGVAYGYTF.

The J gene is TRBJ2-7, the V gene TRBV12-5; TRBD1 aligns across 7 bases. The germline V gene encodes CDR1 LGHNT and CDR2 FRNRAP. Trimming took 1 base from V and 5 from J; bases not matched to a gene: 2. The CDR3 contains 13 residues. This CDR3 reads CASGLGQGDEQYF. The DNA of the CDR3 is TGTGCTAGTGGTTTGGGACAGGGCGACGAGCAGTACTTC. Full variable domain (rest looked up from reference TRBV12-5 and TRBJ2-7): DARVTQTPRHKVTEMGQEVTMRCQPILGHNTVFWYRQTMMQGLELLAYFRNRAPLDDSGMPKDRFSAEMPDATLATLKIQPSEPRDSAVYFCASGLGQGDEQYFGPGTRLTVT.

The CDR3 sequence: CASSPTGGVGGANNEQFF. The CDR3 coding sequence is TGTGCCAGCAGCCCTACGGGGGGGGTCGGGGGAGCTAACAATGAGCAGTTCTTC. The rearrangement uses TRBV7-2 and TRBJ2-1, with 8 bases that match TRBD2. CDR1 SGHTA and CDR2 FQGNSA come from the germline V gene. V shed 5 bases, J shed 5 bases, and the junction held 17 bases outside the gene matches. The CDR3 spans 18 residues.

DNA of the CDR3: TGTGCCTGGAGTCGAGATACGAACACTGAAGCTTTCTTT. Translating gives CAWSRDTNTEAFF. The chain combines TRBV30 with TRBJ1-1; no firm D call. CDR3 length equals 13 residues. Germline-derived CDR1 and CDR2 are GTSNPN and SVGIG (reference sequence). Deletions cut 2 bases from V and 1 base from J, with 8 bases between.

The rearrangement joins TRBV4-1 to TRBJ2-3; D gene unclear. There are 15 residues in the CDR3. The V end lost 1 base, the J end lost 0 bases, and 8 bases lay between the germline ends. Germline V gene lookup returns CDR1 MGHRA and CDR2 YSYEKL. In nucleotides, the CDR3 is TGCGCCAGCAGCCAAGGGGCTAGTAGCACAGATACGCAGTATTTT. It yields the protein CASSQGASSTDTQYF.

This sequence joins TRBV28 and TRBJ1-4, with D perhaps TRBD1 (5 bases). The CDR3 extends over 12 amino acids. The germline gives CDR1 MDHEN, CDR2 SYDVKM. Trimming shortened V by 11 bases and J by 7 bases, and 14 bases separated the two germline ends. The CDR3: CAGGRAGEKLFF. CDR3 nucleotides: TGTGCCGGGGGGAGGGCCGGTGAAAAACTGTTTTTT.

The chain uses TRBV7-2 and TRBJ1-5; possible D gene TRBD1, 5 bases. The CDR3 has 14 amino acids. CDR1 is SGHTA, CDR2 FQGNSA, per germline. Trimming stripped 6 bases from V and 5 bases from J, with 14 bases between. The CDR3 DNA follows: TGTGCCAGCAGGTTGACAGTGAAGGATCAGCCCCAGCATTTT. Its protein is CASRLTVKDQPQHF.

The chain joins TRBV10-1 to TRBJ1-1, with 7 bases aligning to TRBD1. The germline CDR1 and CDR2 sequences are WNHNN and SYGVQD (reference sequence). Unmatched junction bases numbered 6, after V lost 8 bases and J lost 0 bases. CDR3 size: 14 residues. The CDR3 loop is CASSDRSMNTEAFF. The CDR3 bases are TGCGCCAGCTCGGACAGGTCCATGAACACTGAAGCTTTCTTT.

The chain has TRBV29-1 and TRBJ2-7; the D gene is possibly TRBD1 (8 bases). The CDR3 is made up of 17 amino acids. V gave up 4 bases and J gave up 2 bases, with 24 bases separating them. Germline CDR1 reads SQVTM; CDR2 reads ANQGSEA. The DNA of the CDR3 is TGCAGCGTTGGGTACGCGGGGGCGGGACAGGTCACCTACGAGCAGTACTTC. Translating it yields CSVGYAGAGQVTYEQYF.

The chain combines TRBV9 with TRBJ1-5, with D uncertain. Between the trimmed V and J ends, which lost 4 bases and 6 bases, there was a span of 11 bases. The CDR3 is 13 residues long. Germline CDR1 and CDR2: SGDLS and YYNGEE. In nucleotides, the CDR3 is TGTGCCAGCAGCCAAGAGGCGGGTCAGCCCCAGCATTTT. Residues: CASSQEAGQPQHF.

This clone showed up just a few times. J is TRBJ1-1 and V is TRBV19; D remains unclear. Trimming cost V 1 base and J 6 bases, with 9 bases left between them. This CDR3 region has 13 residues. From germline, CDR1 is LNHDA and CDR2 SQIVND (reference sequence). CDR3 region: CASSIVGGSEAFF. The CDR3 DNA reads as TGTGCCAGTAGTATAGTGGGCGGTTCTGAAGCTTTCTTT.

This clone was recorded only once. The J gene is TRBJ2-5, the V gene TRBV5-1, with TRBD2 identical over 7 bases. The CDR3 is 17 residues long. The trim removed 4 bases at V and 1 base at J, leaving 13 bases unmatched. Germline values: CDR1 SGHRS, CDR2 YFSETQ. CDR3 DNA sequence: TGCGCCAGCAGCCAGGGAGGGGTTCTAGCGCGCCAAGAGACCCAGTACTTC. Translating gives CASSQGGVLARQETQYF.

V and J are TRBV2 and TRBJ2-5; D not certain. The CDR3 is 13 amino acids. V lost 3 bases, J lost 5 bases, and 10 bases lay in between. Germline V gene sequence: CDR1 SNHLY, CDR2 FYNNEI. In nucleotides, the CDR3 is TGTGCCAGCAGTGATGGTCGTTGGGAGACCCAGTACTTC. Amino acid sequence: CASSDGRWETQYF.

The V call is TRBV4-1, the J call TRBJ2-7; D is unresolved. Germline V gives CDR1 MGHRA, CDR2 YSYEKL. Trimming cost V 2 bases and J 2 bases, with 7 bases left between them. The CDR3 has 13 residues. CDR3 DNA sequence: TGCGCCAGCAGCCAACAGATCGCCTACGAGCAGTACTTC. Encoded protein: CASSQQIAYEQYF.

This clone was recorded once. The same CDR3 also results from other DNA sequences found in this sample. The genes are TRBV27 and TRBJ1-1; TRBD1 might be the D (5 bases). The CDR3 is 13 amino acids. Trimming took off 2 bases at V and 2 bases at J, with 6 bases between the two ends. CDR1 MNHEY and CDR2 SMNVEV come from the germline V gene (reference sequence). The CDR3 DNA reads as TGTGCCAGCAGTTTAGGGGGAAACACTGAAGCTTTCTTT. Amino acid sequence: CASSLGGNTEAFF.

This clone was picked up a small number of times. The V and J genes are TRBV25-1 and TRBJ1-1; D perhaps matches TRBD1 (5 bases). The V and J ends lost 2 bases and 1 base respectively, with 8 bases between them. Germline CDR1 MGHDK, CDR2 SYGVNS. This CDR3 comprises 14 residues. The CDR3 is CASSEPTENTEAFF. The DNA for the CDR3 is TGTGCCAGCAGTGAACCGACAGAGAACACTGAAGCTTTCTTT.

The chain couples TRBV5-1 to TRBJ1-4; a possible D gene is TRBD1 (6 bases). V was trimmed by 7 bases and J by 7 bases, leaving 14 bases between them. The CDR3 runs to 13 residues. Germline V gene data show CDR1 as SGHRS and CDR2 as YFSETQ. The CDR3 here is CASGPGDGEKLFF. The CDR3 nucleotides read TGCGCCAGCGGACCAGGGGACGGTGAAAAACTGTTTTTT.